One T cell receptor beta chain is described in this entry. Its antigen is unknown. The input lacks base qualities; no much larger clone sits a single base away. As encoded in the germline V gene, CDR1 is MNHEY while CDR2 is SVGAGI. Cut back by 0 bases and 9 bases, the V and J ends lie 18 bases apart. The CDR3 starts with the cysteine, ends with the phenylalanine, and has 15 residues. CDR3 DNA is the only sequence kept; it has 45 bases, read in frame from the first base. The donors were healthy, HIV-negative adults who had no recently reported acute infections or vaccinations. Every donor was a Caucasian adult living in Nashville, Tennessee, USA. Magnetic negative selection was used to enrich CD4+ T cells, after which naive cells were positively selected on CD45RA and the negative fraction became the memory subset. After blood collection by leukapheresis, PBMCs were isolated using Ficoll-Histopaque density gradient centrifugation and then cryopreserved in the vapor phase of liquid nitrogen. Purity and quantity of every magnetically sorted T cell population were checked by analytical flow cytometry. Each sorted fraction had its genomic DNA isolated and then quantified by UV absorbance on a Nanodrop 2000c.

The sample is drawn from a study of shared clonotypes between healthy human individuals (TCRdb year 2020). Turning to the overall study: Three men and two women, aged 18 to 49 years, made up the cohort. The study deeply sequenced blood TCR repertoires of 5 or 6 healthy adults to estimate repertoire size and the extent of clonotype sharing between individuals. Between about 0.94 and 8.9 billion PBMCs per donor were obtained by leukapheresis. For each donor, CD4 naive and CD4 memory were each run on three plates, CD8 naive on two plates, and CD8 memory on one plate. Different laboratories and diverse techniques were used to prepare libraries and sequence TCR repertoires, to increase sequencing depth and limit assay-specific biases.

The investigation overall reported the following: When several donors were compared, the shared fraction of clonotypes was around 4.6% for naive CD4, 3.5% to 4% for naive CD8, roughly 2.3% for memory CD4, and less than 0.5% for memory CD8. Pairwise subsampling indicated that sequencing depth was expected to affect the degree of clonotype sharing among donors. Because the study included a small number of donors, the genetic and exposure-history diversity represented was limited. Even with the large sequencing depth, rarefaction of the sorted-subset datasets indicated that sequencing was incomplete. Clonotypes shared by all four sorted-subset donors showed higher generation probabilities than non-shared clonotypes. Only blood was sampled, and tissue TCR repertoires likely differ from those in blood. Estimated clonotype richness was generally larger for naive than for memory subsets.

TCR CDR3 regions were amplified from genomic DNA by multiplex PCR using the deep immunoSEQ assay. For each cell subset, the extracted genomic DNA was distributed evenly across all wells of several immunoSEQ 96-well plates, and each plate served as one replicate. For sorted subsets, around 200 ng genomic DNA, equal to some 30,000 T cell genomes, was loaded into each replicate PCR. Purified libraries were measured with a Qubit 3.0 fluorometer, size-checked on a Bioanalyzer 2100, and measured again with the KAPA Library Quantification kit. Each immunoSEQ 96-well plate was sequenced on its own single-read 150-cycle Illumina NextSeq 550 flow cell. In the original analysis: Because the immunoSEQ output included only junctional sequences and no quality scores, the filtering could not be the same as the filtering used for full-length reads. Sequences were annotated with PyIR, a Python wrapper for IgBLAST v1.9, and V/J genes and CDR3 were assigned using IMGT germline references. Reads were filtered out if the reads had weak V/J assignments (E-value above 1e-6), no CDR3, stop codons, out-of-frame junctions, or ambiguous translated residues. A V3J clonotype was defined by an identical inferred V gene, J gene, and CDR3 amino acid sequence. Percentage overlap between repertoires was computed as shared unique clonotypes divided by the size of the smaller repertoire. Three approaches were used to assess repertoire richness: RTK rarefaction, the Chao1 estimator, and Recon v2.1 estimates of unobserved clonotypes. For all TCRbeta clonotypes obtained by the gDNA method from a few donors, generation probabilities were computed with OLGA. What TCRdb holds here is the immuneACCESS table cut down to in-frame rearrangements. Part of the clones is not present; checked against another copy, under half of the missing clones reflect an unresolved V gene, and the others are unexplained. V and J calls and clone size are copied from that table; D and trimming were computed from the DNA. Here the sample has 1,100,000 or so clones; about 84% occur a single time. The ten largest make up more than 0.45% of the sample.

The TCR was taken from a man younger than 30 in good health. Some clones in this sample may be carry-over from other donors' samples. Material for sequencing was memory CD4+ T cells from PBMCs. This specimen's cell subset or site label, interpreted: CD45RA-negative fraction. The rearranged segments are TRBV6-5 and TRBJ2-7; TRBD2 might be the D gene, on 5 matching bases. The CDR3 loop reads CASSYSTPRTATQYF. The DNA is as follows: TGTGCCAGCAGTTACTCGACCCCCCGGACTGCCACGCAGTACTTC.